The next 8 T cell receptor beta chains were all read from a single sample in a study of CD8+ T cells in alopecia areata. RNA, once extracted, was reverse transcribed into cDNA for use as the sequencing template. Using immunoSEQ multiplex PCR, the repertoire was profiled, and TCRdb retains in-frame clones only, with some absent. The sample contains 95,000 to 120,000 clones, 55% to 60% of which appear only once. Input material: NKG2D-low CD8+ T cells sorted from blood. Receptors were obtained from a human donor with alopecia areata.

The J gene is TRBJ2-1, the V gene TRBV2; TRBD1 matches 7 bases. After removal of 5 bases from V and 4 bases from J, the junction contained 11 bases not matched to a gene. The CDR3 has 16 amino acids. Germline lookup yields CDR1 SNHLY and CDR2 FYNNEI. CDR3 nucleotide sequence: TGTGCCAGCAGTACCGCGGACAGGACCATATACAATGAGCAGTTCTTC. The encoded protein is CASSTADRTIYNEQFF.

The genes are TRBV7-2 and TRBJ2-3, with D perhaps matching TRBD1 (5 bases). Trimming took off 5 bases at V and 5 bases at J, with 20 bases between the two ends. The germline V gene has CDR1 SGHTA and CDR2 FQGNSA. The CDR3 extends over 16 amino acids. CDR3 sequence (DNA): TGTGCCAGCAGCCTTAAGGGGTCTTCCCGAGTAGATACGCAGTATTTT. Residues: CASSLKGSSRVDTQYF.

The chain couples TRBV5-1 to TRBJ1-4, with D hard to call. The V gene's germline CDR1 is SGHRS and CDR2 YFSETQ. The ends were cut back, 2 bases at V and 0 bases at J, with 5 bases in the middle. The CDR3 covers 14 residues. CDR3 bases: TGCGCCAGCAGCTTCTTTTCAACTAATGAAAAACTGTTTTTT. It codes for CASSFFSTNEKLFF.

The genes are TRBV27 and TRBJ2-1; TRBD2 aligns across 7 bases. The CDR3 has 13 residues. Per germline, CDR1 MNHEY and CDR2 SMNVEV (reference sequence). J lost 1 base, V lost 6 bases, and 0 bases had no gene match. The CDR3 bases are TGTGCCAGCAGGCGGGGGTCCTACAATGAGCAGTTCTTC. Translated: CASRRGSYNEQFF.

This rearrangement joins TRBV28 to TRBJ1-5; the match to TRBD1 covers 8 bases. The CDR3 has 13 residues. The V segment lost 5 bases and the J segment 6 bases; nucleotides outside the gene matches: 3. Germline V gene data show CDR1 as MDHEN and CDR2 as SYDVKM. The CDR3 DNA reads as TGTGCCAGCAGTCCGGACAGGGCTCAGCCCCAGCATTTT. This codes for CASSPDRAQPQHF. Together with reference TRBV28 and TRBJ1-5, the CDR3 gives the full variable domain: DVKVTQSSRYLVKRTGEKVFLECVQDMDHENMFWYRQDPGLGLRLIYFSYDVKMKEKGDIPEGYSVSREKKERFSLILESASTNQTSMYLCASSPDRAQPQHFGDGTRLSIL.

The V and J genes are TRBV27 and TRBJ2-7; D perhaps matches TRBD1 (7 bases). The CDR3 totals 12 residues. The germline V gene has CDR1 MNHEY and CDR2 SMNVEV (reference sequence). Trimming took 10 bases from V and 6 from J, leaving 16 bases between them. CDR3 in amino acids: CATFGGGGEQYF. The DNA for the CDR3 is TGTGCCACCTTTGGAGGGGGCGGCGAGCAGTACTTC.

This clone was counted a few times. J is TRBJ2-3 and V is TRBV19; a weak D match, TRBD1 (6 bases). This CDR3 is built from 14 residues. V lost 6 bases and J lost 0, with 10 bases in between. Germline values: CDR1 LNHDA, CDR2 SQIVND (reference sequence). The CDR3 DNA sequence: TGTGCCAGTAGCCTTACAGGGAGCACAGATACGCAGTATTTT. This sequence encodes CASSLTGSTDTQYF.

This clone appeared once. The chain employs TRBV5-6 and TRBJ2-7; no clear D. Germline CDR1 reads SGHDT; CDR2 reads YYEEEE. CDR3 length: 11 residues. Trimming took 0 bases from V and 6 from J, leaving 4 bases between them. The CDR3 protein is CASSLGGEQYF. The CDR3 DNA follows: TGTGCCAGCAGCTTGGGGGGCGAGCAGTACTTC.